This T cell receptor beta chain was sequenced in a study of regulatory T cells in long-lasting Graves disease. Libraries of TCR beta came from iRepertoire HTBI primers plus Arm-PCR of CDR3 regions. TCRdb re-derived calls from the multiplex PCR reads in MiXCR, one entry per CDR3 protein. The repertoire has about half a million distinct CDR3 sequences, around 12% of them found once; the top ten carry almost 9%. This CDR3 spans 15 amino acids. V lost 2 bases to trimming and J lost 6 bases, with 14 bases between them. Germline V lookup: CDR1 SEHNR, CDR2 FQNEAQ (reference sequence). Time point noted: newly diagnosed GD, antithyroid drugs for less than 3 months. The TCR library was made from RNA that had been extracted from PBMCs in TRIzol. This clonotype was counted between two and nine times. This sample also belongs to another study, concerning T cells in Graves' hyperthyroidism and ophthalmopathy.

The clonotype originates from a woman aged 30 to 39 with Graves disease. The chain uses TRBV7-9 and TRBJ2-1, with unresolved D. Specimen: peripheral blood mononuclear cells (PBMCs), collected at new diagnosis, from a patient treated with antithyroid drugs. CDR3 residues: CASSLMGIESNEQFF. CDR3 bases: TGTGCCAGCAGCTTAATGGGAATAGAATCCAATGAGCAGTTCTTC. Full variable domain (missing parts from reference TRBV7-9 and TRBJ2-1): DTGVSQNPRHKITKRGQNVTFRCDPISEHNRLYWYRQTLGQGPEFLTYFQNEAQLEKSRLLSDRFSAERPKGSFSTLEIQRTEQGDSAMYLCASSLMGIESNEQFFGPGTRLTVL.